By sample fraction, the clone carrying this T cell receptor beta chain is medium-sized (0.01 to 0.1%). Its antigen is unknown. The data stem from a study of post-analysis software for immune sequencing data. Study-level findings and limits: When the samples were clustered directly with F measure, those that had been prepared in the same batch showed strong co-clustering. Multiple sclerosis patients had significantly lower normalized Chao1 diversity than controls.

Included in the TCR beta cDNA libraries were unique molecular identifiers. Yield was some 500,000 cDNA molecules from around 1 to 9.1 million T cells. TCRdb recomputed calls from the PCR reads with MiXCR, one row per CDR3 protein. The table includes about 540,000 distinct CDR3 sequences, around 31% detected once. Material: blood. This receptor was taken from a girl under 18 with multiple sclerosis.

The CDR3 DNA reads TGTGCCATCAGTGGGATCGGGACCCTCTACAATGAGCAGTTCTTC. Translated, it gives CAISGIGTLYNEQFF. The chain joins TRBV10-3 to TRBJ2-1, with D perhaps assigned TRBD1 or TRBD2 (5 bases each). Trimming cost V 4 bases and J 3 bases, with 13 bases left between them. The length of the CDR3 is 15 residues. Germline V gene lookup returns CDR1 ENHRY and CDR2 SYGVKD.